The clone carrying this T cell receptor beta chain was detected a few times. Antigen specificity is unknown. This sample is part of a study of cytomegalovirus exposure and HLA in healthy donors. 60 Vbeta and 13 Jbeta primers were used in PCR. The assay was immunoSEQ multiplex PCR, and TCRdb's table has in-frame clones only and misses some. This table holds roughly 120,000 clones, about four fifths found once. Germline V lookup: CDR1 SGDLS, CDR2 YYNGEE. The CDR3 is 18 residues long. V was pared by 0 bases and J by 6 bases, with 12 bases of the junction left unmatched. Study-wide findings and caveats: TCR sequences were mostly rare, though some public TCRs occurred in many donors. A later analysis revealed that TCR association rates differed between HLA loci, peaking at DRB1 and bottoming out at HLA-C.

This chain joins TRBV9 and TRBJ2-4, with 10 bases aligning to TRBD1. The source of this sequence is a woman under 30 in good health and CMV-seropositive. Sequences were obtained from PBMCs. The CDR3 here is CASSVDWTGGGIGNIQYF. The CDR3 DNA is TGTGCCAGCAGCGTAGACTGGACAGGGGGGGGCATCGGAAACATTCAGTACTTC.